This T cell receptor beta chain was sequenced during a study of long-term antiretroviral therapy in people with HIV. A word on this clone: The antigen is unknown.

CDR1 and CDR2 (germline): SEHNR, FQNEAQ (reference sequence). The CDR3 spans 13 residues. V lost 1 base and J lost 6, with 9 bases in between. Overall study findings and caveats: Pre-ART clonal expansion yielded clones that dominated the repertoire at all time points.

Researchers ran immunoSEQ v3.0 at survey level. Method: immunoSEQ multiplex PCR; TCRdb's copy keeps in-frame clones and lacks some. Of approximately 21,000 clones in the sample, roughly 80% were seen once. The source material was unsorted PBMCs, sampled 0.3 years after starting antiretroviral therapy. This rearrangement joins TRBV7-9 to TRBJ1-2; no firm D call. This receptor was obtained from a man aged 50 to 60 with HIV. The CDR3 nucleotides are TGTGCCAGCAGCTTAGTTCCGAGGGATGGCTACACCTTC. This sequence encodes CASSLVPRDGYTF.